This TCR beta chain was found in a study of Ad26.COV2.S vaccination and SARS-CoV-2 variants. The overall study: By the intramuscular route, Ad26.COV2.S was given once, or twice 56 days apart. Study-wide results and limits: Researchers cautioned that TCR breadth and depth analyses may have underestimated total T cell responses. Relative to placebo recipients, vaccine recipients exhibited elevated spike-specific TCR breadth. Comparable non-spike TCR breadth was observed in vaccine and placebo recipients.

Treatment of the sample: roughly 20 received Ad26.COV2.S at low or high dose, single or two shots; about 5 received placebo; per-sample allocation not given. Specimen acquisition occurred on day 63 following the initial vaccine or placebo injection. The method was immunoSEQ multiplex PCR; TCRdb's version includes in-frame clones alone and lacks a portion of them. The sample lists a few hundred thousand clones; 85% to 90% were seen once. As for this clone: What it binds is unknown.

Germline V gene lookup returns CDR1 SQVTM and CDR2 ANQGSEA. The CDR3 spans 13 residues. The V and J ends lost 7 bases and 0 bases respectively, with 10 bases between them. The chain recombines TRBV29-1 with TRBJ2-1; D remains unclear. This receptor was identified in a person between 18 and 59 years old who received the Ad26.COV2.S COVID-19 vaccine or a placebo. The input for sequencing was peripheral blood, taken in a trial of Ad26.COV2.S vaccine versus placebo. CDR3 sequence reads: CSGQQSSYNEQFF. CDR3 nucleotide sequence: TGCAGCGGACAACAGTCCTCCTACAATGAGCAGTTCTTC.